This T cell receptor (beta chain) was captured in a study of T cell responses to AZD1222 COVID-19 vaccine. The table came from immunoSEQ multiplex PCR; TCRdb's copy has only in-frame clones and leaves some out. In the table there are 120,000 or so clones, about 90% of which are singletons. The study, taken as a whole, reports: Mostly white British, mostly female donors; authors suggested clonal diversity may be underestimated. With dominance at 160-218 and 743-854, vaccine-associated CD4 TCRs spanned spike. Only a handful of people who got AZD1222 tested seropositive at baseline.

With regard to this clone: Its target is not known.

In germline, CDR1 is SEHNR, CDR2 FQNEAQ (reference sequence). This CDR3 comprises 14 residues. V gave up 1 base and J gave up 8 bases, with 14 bases separating them. The J gene is TRBJ1-2, the V gene TRBV7-9; D gene unclear. The receptor was derived from an adult in good health. The specimen comprised peripheral blood, sampled on day 0 of AZD1222 vaccination. CDR3 loop: CASSLGQTNFGYTF. The CDR3 coding sequence is TGTGCCAGCAGCTTAGGGCAGACAAACTTCGGCTACACCTTC. Based on the CDR3 plus reference TRBV7-9 and TRBJ1-2, the full variable domain is DTGVSQNPRHKITKRGQNVTFRCDPISEHNRLYWYRQTLGQGPEFLTYFQNEAQLEKSRLLSDRFSAERPKGSFSTLEIQRTEQGDSAMYLCASSLGQTNFGYTFGSGTRLTVV.